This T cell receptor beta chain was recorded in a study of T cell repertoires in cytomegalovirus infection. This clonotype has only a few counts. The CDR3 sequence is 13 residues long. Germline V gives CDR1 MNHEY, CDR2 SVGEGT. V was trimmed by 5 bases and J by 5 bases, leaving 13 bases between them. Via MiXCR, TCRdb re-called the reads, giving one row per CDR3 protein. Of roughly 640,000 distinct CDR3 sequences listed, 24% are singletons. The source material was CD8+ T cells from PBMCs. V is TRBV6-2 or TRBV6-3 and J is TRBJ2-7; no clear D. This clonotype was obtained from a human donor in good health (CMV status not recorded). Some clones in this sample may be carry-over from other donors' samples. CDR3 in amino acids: CASSKGNRNEQYV. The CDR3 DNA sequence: TGTGCCAGCAGTAAAGGAAATCGGAACGAGCAGTACGTC.